This TCR beta chain was recorded in a study of human T cells and chemical hapten exposure (dated by TCRdb to the early 2020s). For the study in its entirety: For sensitization, 2% DPC in acetone was applied to an approximately 2 cm by approximately 2 cm area of upper inner arm skin. Patient blood was sampled pre-sensitization (week 0) and at 2, 6 and about 24 weeks after DPC sensitization. Alopecia areata with under or over 50% scalp involvement, alopecia totalis and alopecia universalis were represented in the patient cohort, which was mostly female. The libraries were sequenced as a pool, and the TCR yield per sample differed mostly because of small variations in library volumes within the pool. For every blood RNA sample, sequencing covered both the TCR alpha and TCR beta chains. Nearly 30 alopecia patients gave blood for TCR sequencing at one to four time points (pre-sensitization, 2, 6 and 24 weeks). Throughout the roughly 25-week study period, patients were also given weekly therapeutic DPC doses on the scalp. Patch testing on the upper back used Finn chambers containing 0.01% DPC, with scoring done after 6 days according to International Contact Dermatitis Research Group standards. This study followed changes in the peripheral blood TCR repertoire in vivo during primary and secondary sensitization of alopecia patients to the hapten diphenylcyclopropenone (DPC).

This clonotype was observed many times. It has no known antigen specificity. No base-level quality is on record; no much larger clone is a single base apart. The time point label, as the study defines it: pre-sensitization, week 0. This specimen's treatment or condition label, interpreted: therapeutic diphenylcyclopropenone sensitization with weekly scalp DPC. Unfractionated whole blood was collected in Tempus Blood RNA tubes, and total RNA was extracted from that blood. At each patch-test visit, blood was drawn before the patch test was applied. Patients were eligible if aged 18 to 70, diagnosed with alopecia and judged suitable for DPC therapy, and pregnant patients were excluded. Receptors were amplified or captured by RACE. Sequencing was performed on a NextSeq 500. During library preparation, unique molecular identifiers were attached to individual cDNA molecules so that TCRs could be counted quantitatively and reproducibly. In the authors' own workflow: A median of around 100,000 TCRs per sample was observed, with a range of 23,224 to 690,600. The Decombinator software suite was used to annotate V, J and CDR3 in the TCR reads. Every sample was subsampled to the same number of TCRs (28,000) for the PS versus PT1 abundance plots. TCRs were defined as expanded if absent before sensitization and observed at least eight times at the 2-week time point. The public reads were run again by TCRdb, first through fastp at Q25 and then through MiXCR, and only productive beta chains were kept. All rows with the same CDR3 protein become a single entry with the most common DNA and genes. For this entry, the V and J calls and clone size follow TCRdb and not the study's own pipeline. This sample lists under 45,000 distinct CDR3 sequences; approximately 10% were detected once. Of the sample, roughly 27% falls within the top ten clones.

V is pared back by 7 bases and J by 1 base, with 17 bases lying between the germline termini. The CDR3, from cysteine to phenylalanine, totals 16 residues. Only CDR3 DNA is held: 48 bases, read in frame from base 1. For CDR1 and CDR2, the germline V gene lists MDHEN and SYDVKM. Study-wide findings and limitations: Because all patients had alopecia, a presumed autoimmune disease, the immune response of the patients might differ from that of healthy individuals. Repeated subsampling changed both the strength of the expansion versus patch-test correlation and the threshold at which that correlation became significant. Significantly more large CDR3 similarity clusters were formed by expanded TCRs than by pre-sensitization or healthy control sets, consistent with antigen-driven responses. The number of PT1 expanded TCRs positively correlated with patch test score, significant at thresholds 8, 16 and 32 but not 4. No change with DPC sensitization was found in the number of TCRs above 1 in 1000 frequency, and no evidence of global repertoire structure alterations was found.

This specimen consisted of whole blood, obtained in connection with sensitization to the hapten diphenylcyclopropenone (DPC). The sequence links TRBV28 to TRBJ1-5; the best D guess is TRBD1, with 5 bases matching. The receptor's source is a man aged 45 to 65 with alopecia areata. Some clones in this sample may be carry-over from other donors' samples. The DNA is as follows: TGTGCCAGCACCTCCCCGGGGGGGGGAAGCAATCAGCCCCAGCATTTT. It translates as CASTSPGGGSNQPQHF.